The source of this T cell receptor beta chain is a study of T cell responses to AZD1222 COVID-19 vaccine. Trimming took 7 bases from V and 2 from J; bases not matched to a gene: 2. The CDR3 is made up of 12 amino acids. Germline CDR1 SNHLY, CDR2 FYNNEI. Measured with immunoSEQ multiplex PCR; TCRdb has only the in-frame clones, and not every one. The sample has about 130,000 clones; roughly 92% are singletons. Study observations and caveats: Regions 160-218 and 743-854 dominated among vaccine-associated CD4 TCRs spanning spike.

As concerns this clone: Its target is unknown.

Sample: peripheral blood, taken 28 days after the second AZD1222 dose. This clonotype originated in an adult who received the AZD1222 COVID-19 vaccine. The chain couples TRBV2 to TRBJ2-7, with TRBD1 identical over 7 bases. The chain's CDR3 is CASTDRAYEQYF. The CDR3 DNA reads as TGTGCCAGCACCGACAGGGCCTACGAGCAGTACTTC.